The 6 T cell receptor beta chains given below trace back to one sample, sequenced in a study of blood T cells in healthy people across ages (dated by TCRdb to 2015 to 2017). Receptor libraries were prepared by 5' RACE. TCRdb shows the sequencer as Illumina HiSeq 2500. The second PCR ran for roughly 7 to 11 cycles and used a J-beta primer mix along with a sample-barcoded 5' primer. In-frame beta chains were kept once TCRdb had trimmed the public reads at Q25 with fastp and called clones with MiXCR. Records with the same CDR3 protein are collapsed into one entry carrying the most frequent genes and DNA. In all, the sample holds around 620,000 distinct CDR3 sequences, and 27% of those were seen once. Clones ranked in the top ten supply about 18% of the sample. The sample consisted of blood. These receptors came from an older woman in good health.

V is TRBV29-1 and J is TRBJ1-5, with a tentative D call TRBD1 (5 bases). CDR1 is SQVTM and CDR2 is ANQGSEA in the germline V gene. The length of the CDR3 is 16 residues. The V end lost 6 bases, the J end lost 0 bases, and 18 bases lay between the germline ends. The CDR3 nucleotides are TGCAGCGTGACCGAAGGAGGGGCGTCTAGCAATCAGCCCCAGCATTTT. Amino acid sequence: CSVTEGGASSNQPQHF.

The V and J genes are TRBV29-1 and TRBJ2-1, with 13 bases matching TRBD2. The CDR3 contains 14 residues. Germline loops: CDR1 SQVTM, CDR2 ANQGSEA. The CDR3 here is CSAGTSGAYNEQFF. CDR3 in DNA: TGCAGTGCCGGGACTAGCGGGGCCTACAATGAGCAGTTCTTC.

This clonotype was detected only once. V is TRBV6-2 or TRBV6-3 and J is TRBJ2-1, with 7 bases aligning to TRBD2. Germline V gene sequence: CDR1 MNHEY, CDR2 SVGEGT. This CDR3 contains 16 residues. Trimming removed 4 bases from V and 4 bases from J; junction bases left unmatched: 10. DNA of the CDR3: TGTGCCAGCAGTTCCCTAATGGGGCGGGGGTACAATGAGCAGTTCTTC. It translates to CASSSLMGRGYNEQFF.

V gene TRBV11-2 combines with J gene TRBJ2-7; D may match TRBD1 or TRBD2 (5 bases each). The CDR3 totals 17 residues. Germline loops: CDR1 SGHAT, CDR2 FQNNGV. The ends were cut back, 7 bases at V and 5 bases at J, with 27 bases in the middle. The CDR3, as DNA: TGTGCCAGCATCATGAGCGACGTAGACAGAGGGTCCAACGAGCAGTACTTC. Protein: CASIMSDVDRGSNEQYF.

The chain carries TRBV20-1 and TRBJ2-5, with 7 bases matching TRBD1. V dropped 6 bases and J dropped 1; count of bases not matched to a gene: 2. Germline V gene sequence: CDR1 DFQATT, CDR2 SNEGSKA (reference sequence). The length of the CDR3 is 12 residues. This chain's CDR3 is CSANRGQETQYF. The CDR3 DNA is TGCAGTGCGAACAGGGGCCAAGAGACCCAGTACTTC.

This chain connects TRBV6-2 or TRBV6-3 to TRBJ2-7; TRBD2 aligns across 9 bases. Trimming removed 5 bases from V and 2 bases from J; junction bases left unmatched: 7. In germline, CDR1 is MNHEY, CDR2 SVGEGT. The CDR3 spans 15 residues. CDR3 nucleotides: TGTGCCAGCAGTGCGGCGGTAGCGGGGGCCTACGAGCAGTACTTC. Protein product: CASSAAVAGAYEQYF.